The subject of this entry is one T cell receptor (beta chain). Clones were sequenced by immunoSEQ multiplex PCR, and TCRdb holds only the in-frame ones, with some missing. The sample records fewer than 110,000 clones, around 90% being singletons. Germline CDR1 WSHSY, CDR2 SAAADI. V was pared by 7 bases and J by 3 bases, with 16 bases between. The CDR3 has 14 residues. This entry comes from a study of T cell responses to AZD1222 COVID-19 vaccine. V gene TRBV10-2 combines with J gene TRBJ2-7; D uncertain. The sequencing here drew on peripheral blood, taken on day 0 of AZD1222 vaccination. The TCR sequence derives from an adult in good health. For the CDR3, the DNA is TGCGCCAGCAAACAACCGGGCCTCGTCTACGAGCAGTACTTC. Translated, it gives CASKQPGLVYEQYF.